This T cell receptor (beta chain) was sequenced for a study of blood T cell repertoires in COVID-19. Study as a whole: Samples of COVID-19 (acute and convalescent) were obtained from the United States, Italy and Spain. T cells, B-cell-depleted T cells, or PBMCs supplied cDNA or gDNA.

Authors' processing steps: Amplifying reference gene primers gave estimates of nucleated cell counts. The method was immunoSEQ multiplex PCR; TCRdb's version includes in-frame clones alone and lacks a portion of them. The V and J calls and the clone size are those of that table, but D and trimming were determined from the DNA. This table holds around 70,000 clones, about four fifths found once. Unmatched junction bases numbered 13, after V lost 6 bases and J lost 13 bases. Germline assignment: CDR1 LNHDA and CDR2 SQIVND (reference sequence). The CDR3 totals 13 residues. The rearrangement links TRBV19 to TRBJ1-1; 8 nucleotides agree with TRBD1. The receptor was isolated from a man in his 70s with acute or convalescent COVID-19. The sequenced material came from peripheral blood. The CDR3 loop reads CASRDPIRGPGFF. The CDR3 DNA sequence: TGTGCCAGTAGAGATCCTATCAGGGGGCCCGGTTTCTTT.